This T cell receptor (beta chain) emerged from a study of blood T cell repertoires in COVID-19. Study overall: The samples span acute and convalescent COVID-19 from the United States, Italy and Spain.

Study processing details: Reference gene primer amplification gave nucleated cell count estimates. Clones were sequenced by immunoSEQ multiplex PCR, and TCRdb holds only the in-frame ones, with some missing. V and J calls and clone size come straight from that table; D and trimming were deduced from the DNA. The data show 150,000 to 200,000 clones, with approximately 84% seen just once and about 2.7% held by the top ten. The CDR3 has 15 residues. V was cut by 3 bases and J by 4 bases, with 13 bases left in between. From germline, CDR1 is SGHAT and CDR2 FQNNGV. The sample taken for sequencing was peripheral blood. This rearrangement joins TRBV11-2 to TRBJ1-3; tentatively, D is TRBD1 (5 bases). This TCR was recovered from a human donor with acute or convalescent COVID-19. The donor label of this sample is uncertain. CDR3 coding DNA: TGTGCCAGCAGCTTCTCGCAGGGCGCCGGAAACACCATATATTTT. This gives the protein CASSFSQGAGNTIYF.